These T cell receptor beta chains were read from a single sample in a study of cytotoxic CD8 clonotypes in ibrutinib-treated CLL. Sequenced by immunoSEQ multiplex PCR; TCRdb stores in-frame clones only, minus some. The sample contains roughly 250,000 clones, 70% of which appear only once. This sample comprised PBMCs, obtained after 24 months of ibrutinib treatment. Receptor source: a human donor with chronic lymphocytic leukemia. The CDR3 runs from the conserved cysteine through the conserved F or W. Fields, in order: clone size, D gene, V gene, J gene, CDR3 DNA, CDR3 protein. The D gene is left open where the match is weak. Some rows have no size entry. The others give once, few or many, or a class for an expanded clone.

clone size: .; D gene: TRBD1; V gene: TRBV11-2; J gene: TRBJ2-7; CDR3 DNA: TGTGCCAGCAGCAACGGGGGGACAGGGGCCTACGAGCAGTACTTC; CDR3 protein: CASSNGGTGAYEQYF
clone size: .; D gene: .; V gene: TRBV30; J gene: TRBJ1-4; CDR3 DNA: TGTGCCTGGAGTGTCGAGGGGGAAAAACTGTTTTTT; CDR3 protein: CAWSVEGEKLFF
clone size: .; D gene: .; V gene: TRBV28; J gene: TRBJ2-5; CDR3 DNA: TGTGCCACTAATGAGGTACCAGAGACCCAGTACTTC; CDR3 protein: CATNEVPETQYF
clone size: .; D gene: .; V gene: TRBV27; J gene: TRBJ2-5; CDR3 DNA: TGTGCCAGCGCGGGGCTAACCGAAGAGACCCAGTACTTC; CDR3 protein: CASAGLTEETQYF
clone size: .; D gene: TRBD1; V gene: TRBV11-2; J gene: TRBJ2-7; CDR3 DNA: TGTGCCAGCAGCTTAGATGGGACAGGGCTCTACGAGCAGTACTTC; CDR3 protein: CASSLDGTGLYEQYF
clone size: .; D gene: TRBD1; V gene: TRBV29-1; J gene: TRBJ2-7; CDR3 DNA: TGCAGCGTCGAGATACAGGGGTGGAACGAGCAGTACTTC; CDR3 protein: CSVEIQGWNEQYF
clone size: few; D gene: .; V gene: TRBV11-3; J gene: TRBJ2-7; CDR3 DNA: TGTGCCAGCAGCCCCACGGCTGTGGGCGAGCAGTACTTC; CDR3 protein: CASSPTAVGEQYF
clone size: .; D gene: TRBD1; V gene: TRBV7-2; J gene: TRBJ2-2; CDR3 DNA: TGTGCCAGCAGTCCTGGACAGGCTACCGACGGGGAGCTGTTTTTT; CDR3 protein: CASSPGQATDGELFF
clone size: few; D gene: TRBD1; V gene: TRBV15; J gene: TRBJ2-1; CDR3 DNA: TGTGCCACCAGCAGCCCGGGACAGGGATGGGAGCAGTTCTTC; CDR3 protein: CATSSPGQGWEQFF
clone size: few; D gene: TRBD2; V gene: TRBV11-2; J gene: TRBJ2-3; CDR3 DNA: TGTGCCAGCAGCCGTAGCGGGAGTGATACGCAGTATTTT; CDR3 protein: CASSRSGSDTQYF
clone size: .; D gene: .; V gene: TRBV7-2; J gene: TRBJ1-2; CDR3 DNA: TGTGCCAGCAGCTTAGCTACTGAGACAGGATACACCTTC; CDR3 protein: CASSLATETGYTF
clone size: .; D gene: TRBD2; V gene: TRBV29-1; J gene: TRBJ2-5; CDR3 DNA: TGCAGCGTAATATGGGGACTAGTTCCGGAGACCCAGTACTTC; CDR3 protein: CSVIWGLVPETQYF
clone size: few; D gene: .; V gene: TRBV27; J gene: TRBJ2-2; CDR3 DNA: TGTGCCAGCAGTCCACCCACCGGGGAGCTGTTTTTT; CDR3 protein: CASSPPTGELFF
clone size: .; D gene: TRBD2; V gene: TRBV5-8; J gene: TRBJ2-7; CDR3 DNA: TGTGCCAGCAGCGAACCTAGCGGGAGCTCCTACGAGCAGTACTTC; CDR3 protein: CASSEPSGSSYEQYF
clone size: .; D gene: .; V gene: TRBV4-2; J gene: TRBJ2-5; CDR3 DNA: TGTGCCAGCAGCCAAGAGGGGAAAGAGACCCAGTACTTC; CDR3 protein: CASSQEGKETQYF
clone size: .; D gene: .; V gene: TRBV19; J gene: TRBJ2-3; CDR3 DNA: TGTGCCAGTAGGGCGCAGAGGGGCTGGGTGACAGATACGCAGTATTTT; CDR3 protein: CASRAQRGWVTDTQYF
clone size: .; D gene: .; V gene: TRBV28; J gene: TRBJ1-5; CDR3 DNA: TGTGCCAGCAGGGTCCTCAGCAATCAGCCCCAGCATTTT; CDR3 protein: CASRVLSNQPQHF
clone size: many; D gene: .; V gene: TRBV6-6; J gene: TRBJ1-5; CDR3 DNA: .; CDR3 protein: CASSSSSPGKQPQHF
clone size: few; D gene: TRBD1; V gene: TRBV18; J gene: TRBJ1-3; CDR3 DNA: TGTGCCAGCTCACCGTCCGGGACAGGGCAAACTGGAAACACCATATATTTT; CDR3 protein: CASSPSGTGQTGNTIYF
clone size: .; D gene: .; V gene: TRBV28; J gene: TRBJ2-1; CDR3 DNA: TGTGCCAGCAGTTTGGGCGGGCCTTCCTACAATGAGCAGTTCTTC; CDR3 protein: CASSLGGPSYNEQFF
clone size: few; D gene: .; V gene: TRBV14; J gene: TRBJ1-5; CDR3 DNA: TGTGCCAGCAGCCAAGATTGGGGGAGTTTCCAGCATTTT; CDR3 protein: CASSQDWGSFQHF
clone size: .; D gene: .; V gene: TRBV21-1; J gene: TRBJ2-7; CDR3 DNA: TGTGCCAGCAGCAAATCCTGGACTAGCGGGCGAAGCTCCTACGAGCAGTACTTC; CDR3 protein: CASSKSWTSGRSSYEQYF
clone size: .; D gene: .; V gene: TRBV5-1; J gene: TRBJ2-7; CDR3 DNA: TGCGCCAGCAGCGTGGAGGGGGTGAATTACGAGCAGTACTTC; CDR3 protein: CASSVEGVNYEQYF
clone size: .; D gene: .; V gene: TRBV7-8; J gene: TRBJ1-5; CDR3 DNA: TGTGCCAGCAGCGCGACAGCTAGCAATCAGCCCCAGCATTTT; CDR3 protein: CASSATASNQPQHF
clone size: .; D gene: .; V gene: TRBV5-4; J gene: TRBJ2-7; CDR3 DNA: TGTGCCAGCAGCAGGGACTCCGCGGCCTACGAGCAGTACTTC; CDR3 protein: CASSRDSAAYEQYF
clone size: .; D gene: .; V gene: TRBV7-9; J gene: TRBJ2-5; CDR3 DNA: TGTGCCAGCAGCTTAGCGGATGAGACCCAGTACTTC; CDR3 protein: CASSLADETQYF
clone size: .; D gene: .; V gene: TRBV11-2; J gene: TRBJ2-7; CDR3 DNA: TGTGCCAGCAGCCAAAAACGCGTCTCCTACGAGCAGTACTTC; CDR3 protein: CASSQKRVSYEQYF
clone size: once; D gene: TRBD1; V gene: TRBV11-2; J gene: TRBJ1-1; CDR3 DNA: TGTGCCAGCAGTCAGACAGGGAGGGACACTGAAGCTTTCTTT; CDR3 protein: CASSQTGRDTEAFF
clone size: many; D gene: .; V gene: TRBV29-1; J gene: TRBJ1-2; CDR3 DNA: TGCAGCGCCTGGTCCGGGGACTATGGCTACACCTTC; CDR3 protein: CSAWSGDYGYTF
clone size: once; D gene: TRBD1; V gene: TRBV18; J gene: TRBJ2-5; CDR3 DNA: TGTGCCAGCTCGCGGGACAGGGCTGAGACCCAGTACTTC; CDR3 protein: CASSRDRAETQYF
clone size: few; D gene: TRBD2; V gene: TRBV11-2; J gene: TRBJ2-3; CDR3 DNA: TGTGCCAGCAGCTCTGGACTAGCGGGAGGCACAGATACGCAGTATTTT; CDR3 protein: CASSSGLAGGTDTQYF
clone size: .; D gene: .; V gene: TRBV4-2; J gene: TRBJ2-7; CDR3 DNA: TGTGCCAGCAGCCAAGACTGGACTACCTACGAGCAGTACTTC; CDR3 protein: CASSQDWTTYEQYF
clone size: .; D gene: TRBD2; V gene: TRBV30; J gene: TRBJ2-3; CDR3 DNA: TGTGCCTGGAGAGTAGCGGGGGTAGATACGCAGTATTTT; CDR3 protein: CAWRVAGVDTQYF
clone size: .; D gene: .; V gene: TRBV5-6; J gene: TRBJ2-1; CDR3 DNA: TGTGCCAGCAGCTCGTACGATGAGCAGTTCTTC; CDR3 protein: CASSSYDEQFF
clone size: few; D gene: .; V gene: TRBV7-9; J gene: TRBJ1-2; CDR3 DNA: TGTGCCAGCAGCCCTACCGGGCGGGACTATGGCTACACCTTC; CDR3 protein: CASSPTGRDYGYTF
clone size: few; D gene: TRBD1; V gene: TRBV25-1; J gene: TRBJ1-2; CDR3 DNA: TGTGCCAGCAGTGAGGTACAGGGGCCGGACTATGGCTACACCTTC; CDR3 protein: CASSEVQGPDYGYTF
clone size: few; D gene: .; V gene: TRBV5-6; J gene: TRBJ2-7; CDR3 DNA: TGTGCCAGCAGTTGGGAAGCCTACGAGCAGTACTTC; CDR3 protein: CASSWEAYEQYF
clone size: .; D gene: .; V gene: TRBV7-8; J gene: TRBJ2-2; CDR3 DNA: TGTGCCAGCAGCGTTAAGCAATGGTCGAACACCGGGGAGCTGTTTTTT; CDR3 protein: CASSVKQWSNTGELFF
clone size: .; D gene: .; V gene: TRBV2; J gene: TRBJ1-2; CDR3 DNA: TGTGCCAGCAGTGCCCTGACCCCGTCGGGAGGCTACACCTTC; CDR3 protein: CASSALTPSGGYTF
clone size: many; D gene: TRBD1; V gene: TRBV27; J gene: TRBJ2-7; CDR3 DNA: TGTGCCAGCCGGAGACAGGGATCCCACGAGCAGTACTTC; CDR3 protein: CASRRQGSHEQYF
clone size: .; D gene: .; V gene: TRBV28; J gene: TRBJ2-1; CDR3 DNA: TGTGCCAGCAGTACGACACCCGGGCAGTTCTTC; CDR3 protein: CASSTTPGQFF
clone size: once; D gene: TRBD2; V gene: TRBV29-1; J gene: TRBJ2-1; CDR3 DNA: TGCAGCGTCGCCGGGACTAGCGGGAGTAAGTGGGATGGATGGGATGAGCAGTTCTTC; CDR3 protein: CSVAGTSGSKWDGWDEQFF
clone size: .; D gene: .; V gene: TRBV27; J gene: TRBJ2-7; CDR3 DNA: TGTGCCAGCCGAGGGGGGTCCTACGAGCAGTACTTC; CDR3 protein: CASRGGSYEQYF
clone size: .; D gene: .; V gene: TRBV5-4; J gene: TRBJ1-1; CDR3 DNA: TGTGCCAGCAGCCCCGGAGGACAGACTCACACTGAAGCTTTCTTT; CDR3 protein: CASSPGGQTHTEAFF
clone size: .; D gene: .; V gene: TRBV27; J gene: TRBJ2-6; CDR3 DNA: TGTGCCAGCAGACGCGTTGGGGCCAACGTCCTGACTTTC; CDR3 protein: CASRRVGANVLTF
clone size: .; D gene: .; V gene: TRBV21-1; J gene: TRBJ1-1; CDR3 DNA: TGTGCCAGCAGCAAAGCGCTTCGGGCGAACACTGAAGCTTTCTTT; CDR3 protein: CASSKALRANTEAFF
clone size: .; D gene: TRBD1; V gene: TRBV7-8; J gene: TRBJ1-2; CDR3 DNA: TGTGCCAGCAGCCCCCGATACGGGACAGTCTTTGATGGCTACACCTTC; CDR3 protein: CASSPRYGTVFDGYTF